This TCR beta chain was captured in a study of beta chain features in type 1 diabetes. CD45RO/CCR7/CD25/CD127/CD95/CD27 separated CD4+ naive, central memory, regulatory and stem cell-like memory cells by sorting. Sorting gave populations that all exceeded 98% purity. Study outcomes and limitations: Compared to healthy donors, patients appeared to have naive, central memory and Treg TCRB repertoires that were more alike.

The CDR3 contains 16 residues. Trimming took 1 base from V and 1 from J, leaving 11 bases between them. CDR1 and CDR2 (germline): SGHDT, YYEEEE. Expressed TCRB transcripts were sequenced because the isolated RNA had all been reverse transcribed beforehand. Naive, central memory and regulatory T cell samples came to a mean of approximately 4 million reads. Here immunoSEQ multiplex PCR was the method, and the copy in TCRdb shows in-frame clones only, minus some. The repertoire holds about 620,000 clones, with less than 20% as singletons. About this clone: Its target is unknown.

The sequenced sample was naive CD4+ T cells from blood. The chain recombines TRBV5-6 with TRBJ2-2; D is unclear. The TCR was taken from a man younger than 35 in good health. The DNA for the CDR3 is TGTGCCAGCAGCTTGAGACGGACGATGAACACCGGGGAGCTGTTTTTT. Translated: CASSLRRTMNTGELFF.